This entry lists 17 T cell receptor beta chains sequenced from one sample in a study of blood T cell repertoires in COVID-19. Clones were read by immunoSEQ multiplex PCR, and TCRdb kept only the in-frame ones, dropping some. The sample includes around 160,000 clones, 80% to 90% of them seen just once. The sample taken for sequencing was peripheral blood. All receptors come from a man aged 55 to 70 with acute or convalescent COVID-19.

V and J are TRBV28 and TRBJ2-7; TRBD2 aligns across 13 bases. The CDR3 contains 14 residues. Germline V gives CDR1 MDHEN, CDR2 SYDVKM. The J segment lost 7 bases and the V segment lost 11 bases, leaving 11 bases of the junction unmatched. This CDR3 is CAGRPRLAGGEQYF. The DNA of the CDR3 is TGTGCCGGCCGGCCCCGACTAGCGGGAGGAGAGCAGTACTTC.

This clone appeared once. The chain carries TRBV7-3 and TRBJ1-1; the match to TRBD1 covers 9 bases. Germline lookup yields CDR1 SGHTA and CDR2 FQGTGA. Trimming removed 5 bases from V and 5 bases from J; junction bases left unmatched: 3. This CDR3 has 13 residues. The CDR3 DNA is TGTGCCAGCAGCCAACAGGGGGCTACTGAAGCTTTCTTT. Translating it yields CASSQQGATEAFF.

The V call is TRBV4-2, the J call TRBJ1-1, with D unresolved. The ends were cut back, 0 bases at V and 1 base at J, with 3 bases in the middle. The CDR3 loop spans 13 amino acids. Germline V gene lookup returns CDR1 LGHNA and CDR2 YNFKEQ. The CDR3, as DNA: TGTGCCAGCAGCCAAGATAGGAACACTGAAGCTTTCTTT. Translation: CASSQDRNTEAFF.

The rearrangement uses TRBV19 and TRBJ2-3, with a possible D match to TRBD2 (5 bases). The CDR3 length is 14 residues. Germline values: CDR1 LNHDA, CDR2 SQIVND (reference sequence). Trimming pared 2 bases from V and 2 bases from J, leaving 8 bases between. In DNA, the CDR3 is TGTGCCAGTAGTATACGGACTTACACAGATACGCAGTATTTT. Translated, it gives CASSIRTYTDTQYF.

The chain uses TRBV5-1 and TRBJ2-1; a weak D match, TRBD2 (6 bases). V was trimmed by 2 bases and J by 0 bases, leaving 9 bases between them. Germline assignment: CDR1 SGHRS and CDR2 YFSETQ. The CDR3 length is 15 residues. The DNA for the CDR3 is TGCGCCAGCAGCTTCGCCGGGAGCTCCTACAATGAGCAGTTCTTC. This translates into CASSFAGSSYNEQFF.

The chain recombines TRBV28 with TRBJ2-6, with unresolved D. The CDR3 loop spans 13 amino acids. V lost 6 bases to trimming and J lost 4 bases, with 7 bases between them. Germline V gives CDR1 MDHEN, CDR2 SYDVKM. The DNA for the CDR3 is TGTGCCAGCAGGGTAGCCGGGGCCAACGTCCTGACTTTC. Residues: CASRVAGANVLTF.

V usage is TRBV5-5 and J usage is TRBJ2-7; unclear D gene. CDR1 is SGHKS and CDR2 is YYEKEE in the germline V gene (reference sequence). V dropped 0 bases and J dropped 0 bases, with 7 bases sitting between them. This CDR3 is built from 14 residues. The CDR3 reads CASSLEAGSYEQYF. The DNA of the CDR3 is TGTGCCAGCAGCTTGGAGGCAGGCTCCTACGAGCAGTACTTC.

The V call is TRBV7-2, the J call TRBJ1-3, with a possible D match to TRBD1 (5 bases). The CDR3 sequence is 16 residues long. Germline-derived CDR1 and CDR2 are SGHTA and FQGNSA. Trimming left V 3 bases short and J 0 bases short, with 12 bases between. CDR3 residues: CASSFQAGGSGNTIYF. For the CDR3, the DNA is TGTGCCAGCAGCTTTCAGGCGGGGGGCTCTGGAAACACCATATATTTT.

J is TRBJ1-4 and V is TRBV19; D perhaps matches TRBD1 (6 bases). V was trimmed by 6 bases and J by 3 bases, leaving 11 bases between them. CDR1 is LNHDA, CDR2 SQIVND, per germline (reference sequence). This CDR3 has 14 amino acids. CDR3 nucleotide sequence: TGTGCCAGTAGCAACAGGGCGTCTAATGAAAAACTGTTTTTT. This translates into CASSNRASNEKLFF.

The chain combines TRBV9 with TRBJ1-1; 10 bases line up with TRBD1. Germline V CDR1 and CDR2: SGDLS, YYNGEE. Trimming removed 3 bases from V and 7 bases from J; junction bases left unmatched: 9. This CDR3 has 15 residues. This CDR3 is CASSARDRGNIEAFF. The DNA of the CDR3 is TGTGCCAGCAGCGCGAGGGACAGGGGAAATATTGAAGCTTTCTTT.

In its sample, this clone was seen once. V is TRBV7-8 and J is TRBJ2-7, with TRBD2 matching 13 bases. J lost 1 base, V lost 6 bases, and 15 bases had no gene match. The germline CDR1 and CDR2 sequences are SGHVS and FQNEAQ. The CDR3 is made up of 19 amino acids. The CDR3 nucleotides are TGTGCCAGCAGTCCCGGACTAGCGGGAGATCGGTCGGGTTCCTACGAGCAGTACTTC. It codes for CASSPGLAGDRSGSYEQYF.

The chain carries TRBV7-3 and TRBJ2-1; tentative D call: TRBD2 (5 bases). Germline CDR1 is SGHTA and CDR2 is FQGTGA. Trimming left V 3 bases short and J 0 bases short, with 9 bases between. The CDR3 spans 15 residues. Written as DNA, the CDR3 is TGTGCCAGCAGCTTTCAAGGGAGCTCCTACAATGAGCAGTTCTTC. It translates to CASSFQGSSYNEQFF.

Regarding this clone: The same CDR3 is also encoded by other DNA sequences in this sample. CDR3 amino acids: CASTRGSNQPQHF. CDR3 sequence (DNA): TGTGCCAGCACAAGGGGTAGCAATCAGCCCCAGCATTTT. The chain carries TRBV6-5 and TRBJ1-5; tentative D call: TRBD1 (5 bases). Germline V gene data show CDR1 as MNHEY and CDR2 as SVGAGI. CDR3 length equals 13 residues. Trimming stripped 7 bases from V and 0 bases from J, with 7 bases between.

V usage is TRBV2 and J usage is TRBJ2-2, with 8 bases matching TRBD1. Per germline, CDR1 SNHLY and CDR2 FYNNEI. V lost 4 bases to trimming and J lost 3 bases; unmatched junction nucleotides: 1. The CDR3 has 14 amino acids. The CDR3 DNA follows: TGTGCCAGCAGTGCGGACAGGGACACCGGGGAGCTGTTTTTT. Protein product: CASSADRDTGELFF.

The chain carries TRBV6-5 and TRBJ1-6, with D hard to call. V lost 7 bases to trimming and J lost 10 bases, with 5 bases between them. Germline V lookup: CDR1 MNHEY, CDR2 SVGAGI. This CDR3 is built from 10 residues. DNA for the CDR3: TGTGCCAGCATGAGGTCACCCCTCCACTTT. It is translated as CASMRSPLHF.

The CDR3: CASRPQDRVGEQYF. DNA for the CDR3: TGTGCCAGCAGGCCCCAGGACAGGGTAGGCGAGCAGTACTTC. The chain couples TRBV6-5 to TRBJ2-7; TRBD1 matches 8 bases. The length of the CDR3 is 14 residues. The V and J ends lost 6 bases and 6 bases, in that order; junction bases with no gene match: 10. Germline V gives CDR1 MNHEY, CDR2 SVGAGI.

V gene TRBV28 combines with J gene TRBJ1-1; TRBD1 matches 10 bases. The CDR3 spans 19 residues. The V and J ends lost 7 bases and 1 base, in that order; junction bases with no gene match: 18. In germline, CDR1 is MDHEN, CDR2 SYDVKM. As DNA, the CDR3 is TGTGCCAGCAACCAATTCGGGACAGGGGCCGATCTCTGGAACACTGAAGCTTTCTTT. Translated: CASNQFGTGADLWNTEAFF.